This TCR beta chain appears in the sequencing data of a study of T cell responses to AZD1222 COVID-19 vaccine. This CDR3 is built from 17 residues. Germline loops: CDR1 SGHTA, CDR2 FQGNSA. With V trimmed by 5 bases and J by 1 base, 6 bases remained unmatched. Data came from immunoSEQ multiplex PCR; TCRdb stores just in-frame clones and leaves some out. Among 150,000 or so clones listed, roughly nine tenths were seen once. The sequence came from an adult who received the AZD1222 COVID-19 vaccine. The chain joins TRBV7-2 to TRBJ2-5, with 14 bases fitting TRBD2. Specimen: peripheral blood, collected 28 days after the second AZD1222 dose. The CDR3 DNA is TGTGCCAGCAGCCTCCGTGGACTAGCGGGAGGCCAAGAGACCCAGTACTTC. It yields the protein CASSLRGLAGGQETQYF. Looking up the rest from reference TRBV7-2 and TRBJ2-5 gives the full variable domain: GAGVSQSPSNKVTEKGKDVELRCDPISGHTALYWYRQSLGQGLEFLIYFQGNSAPDKSGLPSDRFSAERTGGSVSTLTIQRTQQEDSAVYLCASSLRGLAGGQETQYFGPGTRLLVL.